The next 18 T cell receptor beta chains were all read from a single sample in a study of T cells in Graves' hyperthyroidism and ophthalmopathy. Template material for amplifying TCR beta CDR3 regions consisted of RNA transcripts. The study used the HTBI primer set for a first-round RT-PCR of the TCR CDR3. Each CDR3 protein is one row after TCRdb ran MiXCR on the multiplex PCR reads. The sample lists some 720,000 distinct CDR3 sequences; about a sixth were seen once. Specimen: blood. The receptors were sampled from a man aged 18-30 years with Graves' hyperthyroidism.

This clonotype showed up many times. The chain couples TRBV30 to TRBJ2-2; D gene ambiguous. V was trimmed by 0 bases and J by 4 bases, leaving 3 bases between them. This CDR3 has 12 amino acids. Per the germline V gene, CDR1 is GTSNPN and CDR2 is SVGIG (reference sequence). The CDR3 nucleotides read TGTGCCTGGAGTGTATCCACCGGGGAGCTGTTTTTT. This gives the protein CAWSVSTGELFF.

This clonotype was observed many times. The chain joins TRBV28 to TRBJ2-3; D may correspond to TRBD1 or TRBD2 (5 bases each). The CDR3 spans 16 residues. The germline V gene encodes CDR1 MDHEN and CDR2 SYDVKM. Trimming removed 4 bases at V and 0 bases at J, with 14 bases between. The CDR3 reads CASSYLIGESTDTQYF. DNA of the CDR3: TGTGCCAGCAGTTATTTGATAGGGGAGAGCACAGATACGCAGTATTTT. Combining the CDR3 with reference TRBV28 and TRBJ2-3 gives the whole variable domain DVKVTQSSRYLVKRTGEKVFLECVQDMDHENMFWYRQDPGLGLRLIYFSYDVKMKEKGDIPEGYSVSREKKERFSLILESASTNQTSMYLCASSYLIGESTDTQYFGPGTRLTVL.

The chain uses TRBV10-3 and TRBJ2-2, with TRBD1 as a possible D gene (6 bases). The CDR3 loop spans 18 amino acids. Per germline, CDR1 ENHRY and CDR2 SYGVKD. The V and J ends lost 7 bases and 0 bases respectively, with 21 bases between them. The CDR3 here is CAITPTGLGTTNTGELFF. The CDR3 DNA reads TGTGCCATCACCCCTACAGGGTTAGGGACCACGAACACCGGGGAGCTGTTTTTT.

This clonotype was recorded at least ten times. The chain carries TRBV6-5 and TRBJ2-1; D ambiguous. The CDR3 is 17 residues long. The germline CDR1 and CDR2 sequences are MNHEY and SVGAGI. V was clipped by 0 bases and J by 6 bases, with 18 bases between them. CDR3 coding DNA: TGTGCCAGCAGTTACTCCGCGGCGGACGCAAAGGGCAATGAGCAGTTCTTC. It specifies CASSYSAADAKGNEQFF.

This clonotype showed up many times. This chain uses TRBV18 with TRBJ2-7; D is ambiguous. Trimming stripped 6 bases from V and 2 bases from J, with 17 bases between. CDR3 length equals 15 residues. Looked up from germline, CDR1 is KGHSH and CDR2 is LQKENI. CDR3 residues: CASSTTQRHPYEQYF. CDR3 DNA sequence: TGTGCCAGCTCTACCACCCAGAGACATCCCTACGAGCAGTACTTC.

In this sample, this clonotype turned up many times. The chain has TRBV20-1 and TRBJ2-7; 11 positions agree with TRBD1. CDR3 length: 15 residues. CDR1 DFQATT and CDR2 SNEGSKA come from the germline V gene (reference sequence). Trimming took 3 bases from V and 4 from J; bases not matched to a gene: 8. The CDR3 reads CSARRPDRGRYEQYF. CDR3 coding DNA: TGCAGTGCTAGGCGGCCGGACAGGGGGCGTTACGAGCAGTACTTC.

The chain is built from TRBV9 and TRBJ1-2; D might be TRBD1 (5 bases). This CDR3 contains 14 residues. Germline CDR1 SGDLS, CDR2 YYNGEE. Between the trimmed V and J ends, which lost 1 base and 7 bases, there was a span of 14 bases. The CDR3 loop reads CASSVTAQGGGYTF. The CDR3 DNA is TGTGCCAGCAGCGTAACCGCCCAGGGAGGTGGCTACACCTTC.

This clonotype came up a few times. The genes are TRBV5-5 and TRBJ2-2; D is unclear. Trimming pared 1 base from V and 0 bases from J, leaving 16 bases between. CDR3 length: 18 residues. Germline CDR1 is SGHKS and CDR2 is YYEKEE (reference sequence). CDR3 coding DNA: TGTGCCAGCAGCTTGAGGTCTCGGTCACCTGCGAACACCGGGGAGCTGTTTTTT. Amino acids: CASSLRSRSPANTGELFF.

This clonotype was counted at least ten times. The chain couples TRBV6-1 to TRBJ2-1, with 8 bases lining up with TRBD2. The V and J ends lost 5 bases and 4 bases, in that order; junction bases with no gene match: 13. The CDR3 extends over 17 amino acids. The germline V gene has CDR1 MNHNS and CDR2 SASEGT. The CDR3 sequence: CASSSLTRLARYNEQFF. The DNA for the CDR3 is TGTGCCAGCAGTTCACTGACTCGACTAGCGAGATACAATGAGCAGTTCTTC.

The chain recombines TRBV7-3 with TRBJ2-3; D is unresolved. This CDR3 comprises 11 residues. Germline V gives CDR1 SGHTA, CDR2 FQGTGA. V was trimmed by 11 bases and J by 4 bases, leaving 10 bases between them. As DNA, the CDR3 is TGTGCCGGGCAAATCGCAGATACGCAGTATTTT. Residues: CAGQIADTQYF.

This clonotype has ten or more counts. This rearrangement joins TRBV11-2 to TRBJ2-3; no reliable D call. Trimming took 3 bases from V and 0 from J, leaving 10 bases between them. Germline V gene data show CDR1 as SGHAT and CDR2 as FQNNGV. The CDR3 runs 15 residues. CDR3 nucleotide sequence: TGTGCCAGCAGCTTCTTTGGTGCTAGCACAGATACGCAGTATTTT. It encodes CASSFFGASTDTQYF.

The V and J genes are TRBV27 and TRBJ1-4, with 8 bases that match TRBD1. CDR1 and CDR2 from the germline V gene are MNHEY and SMNVEV (reference sequence). Germline trimming cut 6 bases from V and 8 bases from J; bases unmatched to any gene: 11. The CDR3 runs 15 residues. The CDR3 spells CASRRGQGAREKLFF. The CDR3 region has the DNA TGTGCCAGCAGGCGGGGCCAGGGGGCGCGGGAAAAACTGTTTTTT. Filled out from reference TRBV27 and TRBJ1-4, the complete variable domain reads EAQVTQNPRYLITVTGKKLTVTCSQNMNHEYMSWYRQDPGLGLRQIYYSMNVEVTDKGDVPEGYKVSRKEKRNFPLILESPSPNQTSLYFCASRRGQGAREKLFFGSGTQLSVL.

The V call is TRBV18, the J call TRBJ2-1; D not certain. Germline CDR1 reads KGHSH; CDR2 reads LQKENI. V was clipped by 2 bases and J by 8 bases, with 4 bases between them. This CDR3 comprises 11 residues. The CDR3 DNA reads TGTGCCAGCTCACCAAGCGATGAGCAGTTCTTC. Its protein product is CASSPSDEQFF.

This clonotype was seen many times. The chain uses TRBV6-1 and TRBJ2-1; maybe TRBD2 (6 bases). The CDR3 has 15 residues. CDR1 MNHNS and CDR2 SASEGT come from the germline V gene. Between the trimmed V and J ends, which lost 6 bases and 8 bases, there was a span of 20 bases. CDR3 sequence: CASSGMTRGLDEQFF. The CDR3 DNA follows: TGTGCCAGCAGCGGGATGACTAGAGGGTTAGATGAGCAGTTCTTC.

Points on this clonotype: This may be a read error: a much more frequent sequence differs by one nucleotide. The rearrangement joins TRBV20-1 to TRBJ1-1, with 10 bases matching TRBD1. This CDR3 has 14 residues. Germline CDR1 reads DFQATT; CDR2 reads SNEGSKA (reference sequence). CDR3: CGARQGAPNTEAFF. The CDR3 DNA reads as TGCGGTGCTAGACAGGGGGCACCAAACACTGAAGCTTTCTTT.

The chain joins TRBV10-3 to TRBJ2-2; no reliable D call. From germline, CDR1 is ENHRY and CDR2 SYGVKD. Trimming left V 6 bases short and J 1 base short, with 12 bases between. This CDR3 spans 15 amino acids. The CDR3 coding sequence is TGTGCCATCAGCCCCGGCATGAGGAACACCGGGGAGCTGTTTTTT. Translating gives CAISPGMRNTGELFF.

V gene TRBV24-1 combines with J gene TRBJ1-1, with D perhaps matching TRBD1 (5 bases). Trimming left V 7 bases short and J 1 base short, with 12 bases between. CDR3 length equals 14 residues. Germline CDR1 is KGHDR and CDR2 is SFDVKD. CDR3 sequence: CATRSRQQNTEAFF. The CDR3 nucleotides are TGTGCCACCAGGTCGAGACAGCAGAACACTGAAGCTTTCTTT.

The chain carries TRBV6-9 and TRBJ2-2, with unresolved D. The CDR3 extends over 13 amino acids. V was shortened by 3 bases and J by 7 bases, with 9 bases between the two germline ends. Per germline, CDR1 MNHGY and CDR2 SVAAGI. The CDR3 DNA reads as TGTGCCAGCAGTTACACAAGGCACGGGGAGCTGTTTTTT. Translated, it gives CASSYTRHGELFF.